The 21 T cell receptor beta chains given below trace back to one sample, sequenced in a study of OX40 agonist ivuxolimab in advanced cancers. Profiling relied on immunoSEQ multiplex PCR, and the TCRdb table lists in-frame clones only, not all of them. The sample has roughly 27,000 clones, approximately 81% seen once. The material sequenced was CD4+ or CD8+ T cells sorted from blood, taken in a trial of the OX40 agonist ivuxolimab. These receptors originate from an adult with an advanced solid tumor such as melanoma, head and neck, liver or kidney cancer.

This clone turned up a few times. The CDR3 sequence: CACRDLENEKLFF. The CDR3 coding sequence is TGTGCCTGCCGGGACTTGGAGAATGAAAAACTGTTTTTT. V usage is TRBV30 and J usage is TRBJ1-4, with D possibly matching TRBD1 (5 bases). V lost 6 bases and J 5 bases, leaving 13 bases between the germline ends. Germline V gene lookup returns CDR1 GTSNPN and CDR2 SVGIG (reference sequence). The CDR3 spans 13 residues.

This clone appeared a single time. V and J are TRBV10-3 and TRBJ2-2; D may be TRBD1 (5 bases). The V end was cut by 10 bases, the J end by 4 bases, with 16 bases between. The CDR3 spans 14 residues. Germline V gene lookup returns CDR1 ENHRY and CDR2 SYGVKD. CDR3 in amino acids: CATMQGVATGELFF. The DNA of the CDR3 is TGTGCCACCATGCAGGGTGTCGCCACCGGGGAGCTGTTTTTT.

The J gene is TRBJ2-7, the V gene TRBV19, with D tentatively TRBD2 (5 bases). CDR3 length: 16 amino acids. The germline CDR1 and CDR2 sequences are LNHDA and SQIVND (reference sequence). The V end lost 3 bases, the J end lost 1 base, and 16 bases lay between the germline ends. CDR3 in amino acids: CASSIGFDSGSYEQYF. The CDR3 region has the DNA TGTGCCAGTAGTATTGGGTTCGATTCGGGGTCCTACGAGCAGTACTTC.

This clone showed up just once. The chain couples TRBV15 to TRBJ1-1; tentatively, D is TRBD1 (5 bases). Trimming removed 4 bases from V and 4 bases from J, with 13 bases in between. CDR1 is LNHNV and CDR2 is YYDKDF in the germline V gene (reference sequence). This CDR3 spans 14 amino acids. The CDR3 nucleotides are TGTGCCACCAGCACCCCAGGGATGGTCACTGAAGCTTTCTTT. Protein: CATSTPGMVTEAFF.

The V and J genes are TRBV15 and TRBJ2-3; D remains ambiguous. The CDR3 totals 12 residues. Germline V gives CDR1 LNHNV, CDR2 YYDKDF (reference sequence). V was pared by 3 bases and J by 5 bases, with 6 bases between. The CDR3 nucleotides read TGTGCCACCAGCAGGATAGAAGATACGCAGTATTTT. Its translation is CATSRIEDTQYF.

The V and J genes are TRBV7-9 and TRBJ2-5; possibly TRBD2 for D (5 bases). V lost 11 bases and J lost 0, with 16 bases in between. CDR3 length: 14 residues. Germline CDR1 reads SEHNR; CDR2 reads FQNEAQ (reference sequence). CDR3 sequence (DNA): TGTGCCTCCAACCCGGAGGAGTACCAAGAGACCCAGTACTTC. Translated, it gives CASNPEEYQETQYF.

In this sample, this clone turned up once. The chain couples TRBV5-1 to TRBJ2-5; TRBD1 agrees at 9 bases. The closer fit of TRBJ2-7 to the DNA end suggests the J call may be wrong. Germline CDR1 is SGHRS and CDR2 is YFSETQ. CDR3 length equals 15 residues. This CDR3 reads CASSISTGGGYEQYF. CDR3 bases: TGCGCCAGCAGCATTTCGACAGGGGGAGGTTACGAGCAGTACTTC.

The rearrangement uses TRBV29-1 and TRBJ2-1; D is possibly TRBD2 (6 bases). This CDR3 is built from 17 residues. CDR1 and CDR2 from the germline V gene are SQVTM and ANQGSEA. Trimming shortened V by 1 base and J by 3 bases, and 19 bases separated the two germline ends. DNA for the CDR3: TGCAGCGTTGAAGGAGTAGCGGCGTCCACAATCTACAATGAGCAGTTCTTC. Protein product: CSVEGVAASTIYNEQFF.

The rearrangement joins TRBV7-9 to TRBJ2-2; no clear D gene. Between the trimmed V and J ends, which lost 2 bases and 4 bases, there was a span of 8 bases. The CDR3 runs 14 residues. CDR1 is SEHNR, CDR2 FQNEAQ, per germline (reference sequence). The CDR3 spells CASSLPLGTGELFF. CDR3 nucleotides: TGTGCCAGCAGCTTACCCTTAGGCACCGGGGAGCTGTTTTTT.

The table lists this clone with a count of one. This chain joins TRBV5-6 and TRBJ2-1, with 7 bases that match TRBD2. Germline CDR1 is SGHDT and CDR2 is YYEEEE. V lost 0 bases to trimming and J lost 3 bases; unmatched junction nucleotides: 6. This CDR3 spans 16 amino acids. CDR3 region: CASSLVLAEDYNEQFF. CDR3 DNA: TGTGCCAGCAGCTTGGTTCTAGCGGAAGACTACAATGAGCAGTTCTTC.

V and J are TRBV28 and TRBJ2-1; 7 bases fit TRBD1. The V gene's germline CDR1 is MDHEN and CDR2 SYDVKM. Trimming at V came to 5 bases and at J to 5 bases, leaving 9 bases not matched to a gene. The CDR3 spans 15 residues. CDR3 nucleotide sequence: TGTGCCAGCAGTCCGTTCCAGGGGGTCCACAATGAGCAGTTCTTC. Translation: CASSPFQGVHNEQFF.

J is TRBJ2-7 and V is TRBV5-1, with D possibly being TRBD2 (5 bases). Germline CDR1 SGHRS, CDR2 YFSETQ. The V and J ends lost 0 bases and 2 bases respectively, with 9 bases between them. There are 14 residues in the CDR3. This CDR3 reads CASSLASGTYEQYF. The DNA for the CDR3 is TGCGCCAGCAGCTTGGCTTCGGGGACCTACGAGCAGTACTTC.

This chain links TRBV29-1 with TRBJ2-7; 10 bases are a match to TRBD2. The CDR3 length is 15 residues. Germline CDR1 is SQVTM and CDR2 is ANQGSEA. Trimming at V came to 8 bases and at J to 3 bases, leaving 13 bases not matched to a gene. CDR3 residues: CSPRTSGKLDYEQYF. As DNA, the CDR3 is TGCAGCCCGAGGACTAGCGGTAAATTGGACTACGAGCAGTACTTC.

This clone was recorded a few times. The V and J genes are TRBV7-9 and TRBJ1-4; D gene uncertain. CDR1 SEHNR and CDR2 FQNEAQ come from the germline V gene (reference sequence). The CDR3 length is 14 residues. V was pared by 4 bases and J by 5 bases, with 11 bases between. This chain's CDR3 is CASSSADPNEKLFF. Written as DNA, the CDR3 is TGTGCCAGCAGCTCCGCGGACCCCAATGAAAAACTGTTTTTT.

This chain connects TRBV6-5 to TRBJ2-7; TRBD2 aligns across 7 bases. Germline trimming cut 6 bases from V and 5 bases from J; bases unmatched to any gene: 4. This CDR3 spans 12 amino acids. Germline V gives CDR1 MNHEY, CDR2 SVGAGI. The DNA for the CDR3 is TGTGCCAGCAGCACACTAGCGAACGAGCAGTACTTC. This translates into CASSTLANEQYF.

The sample holds one count of this clone. The chain is built from TRBV5-4 and TRBJ2-1; 8 nucleotides match TRBD1. J was trimmed by 4 bases and V by 4 bases; bases with no gene match: 1. This CDR3 spans 13 amino acids. Germline V gene lookup returns CDR1 SGHNT and CDR2 YYREEE (reference sequence). Here the CDR3 reads CASSGQGYNEQFF. The DNA of the CDR3 is TGTGCCAGCAGCGGACAGGGATACAATGAGCAGTTCTTC. The full variable domain, in which reference TRBV5-4 and TRBJ2-1 provide the parts outside the CDR3, is ETGVTQSPTHLIKTRGQQVTLRCSSQSGHNTVSWYQQALGQGPQFIFQYYREEENGRGNFPPRFSGLQFPNYSSELNVNALELDDSALYLCASSGQGYNEQFFGPGTRLTVL.

This clone appeared once. The chain recombines TRBV2 with TRBJ1-1; the D is unclear. CDR3 size: 12 residues. Trimming removed 4 bases at V and 6 bases at J, with 9 bases between. Germline-derived CDR1 and CDR2 are SNHLY and FYNNEI. The CDR3 region is CASSGRAAEAFF. The CDR3 DNA follows: TGTGCCAGCAGTGGACGAGCGGCTGAAGCTTTCTTT.

This clone was seen just once. The chain is built from TRBV6-1 and TRBJ2-7; possible D gene TRBD2, 6 bases. The CDR3 is made up of 14 amino acids. Trimming stripped 1 base from V and 1 base from J, with 8 bases between. Germline V gene data show CDR1 as MNHNS and CDR2 as SASEGT. The CDR3 is CASSEGGGSYEQYF. CDR3 in DNA: TGTGCCAGCAGTGAAGGTGGGGGGTCCTACGAGCAGTACTTC.

The chain recombines TRBV19 with TRBJ2-1; no clear D. Germline assignment: CDR1 LNHDA and CDR2 SQIVND (reference sequence). CDR3 length: 15 amino acids. V lost 5 bases to trimming and J lost 7 bases, with 18 bases between them. The CDR3 DNA is TGTGCCAGTAGTCTCGGATCGGGCCCGTGGAATGAGCAGTTCTTC. It encodes CASSLGSGPWNEQFF.

The V call is TRBV4-1, the J call TRBJ1-3; tentative D call: TRBD1 (5 bases). This CDR3 spans 15 amino acids. V lost 0 bases to trimming and J lost 4 bases, with 10 bases between them. The V gene's germline CDR1 is MGHRA and CDR2 YSYEKL. The CDR3 loop reads CASSQEGARGNTIYF. The CDR3, as DNA: TGCGCCAGCAGCCAAGAAGGGGCGAGGGGAAACACCATATATTTT.

The CDR3 spells CASSFTGTGFNQPQHF. In DNA, the CDR3 is TGTGCCAGCAGCTTCACCGGGACAGGGTTTAATCAGCCCCAGCATTTT. The chain couples TRBV5-8 to TRBJ1-5, with 9 bases matching TRBD1. The trim removed 2 bases at V and 4 bases at J, leaving 7 bases unmatched. Germline V CDR1 and CDR2: SGHTS, YDEGEE. The CDR3 is 16 amino acids.